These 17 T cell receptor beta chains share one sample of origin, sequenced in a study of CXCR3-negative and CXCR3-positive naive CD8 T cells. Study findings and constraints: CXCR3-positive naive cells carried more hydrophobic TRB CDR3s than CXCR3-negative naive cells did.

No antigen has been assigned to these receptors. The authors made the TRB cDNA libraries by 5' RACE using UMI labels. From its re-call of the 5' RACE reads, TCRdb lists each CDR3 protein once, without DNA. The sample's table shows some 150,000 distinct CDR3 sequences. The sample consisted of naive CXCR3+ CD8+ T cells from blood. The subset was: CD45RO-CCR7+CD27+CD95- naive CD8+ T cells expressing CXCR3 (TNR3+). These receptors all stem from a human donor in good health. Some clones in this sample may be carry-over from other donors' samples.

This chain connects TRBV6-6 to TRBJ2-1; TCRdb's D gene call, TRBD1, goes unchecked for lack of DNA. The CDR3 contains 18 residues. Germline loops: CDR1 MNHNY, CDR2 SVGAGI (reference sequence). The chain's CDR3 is CASSYSPGEGASYNEQFF.

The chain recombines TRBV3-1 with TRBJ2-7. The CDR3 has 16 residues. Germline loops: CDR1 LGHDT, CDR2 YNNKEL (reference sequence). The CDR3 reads CASSQALRGLNYEQYF.

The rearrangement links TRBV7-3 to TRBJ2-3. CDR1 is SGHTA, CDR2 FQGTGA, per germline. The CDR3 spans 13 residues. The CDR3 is CASSASRLDTQYF.

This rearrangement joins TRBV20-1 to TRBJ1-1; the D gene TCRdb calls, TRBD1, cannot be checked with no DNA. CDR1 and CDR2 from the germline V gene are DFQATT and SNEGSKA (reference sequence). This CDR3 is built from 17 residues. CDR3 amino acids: CSTFTPSTGTVNTEAFF.

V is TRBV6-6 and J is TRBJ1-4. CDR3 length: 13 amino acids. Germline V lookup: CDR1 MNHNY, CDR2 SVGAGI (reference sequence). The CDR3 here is CASIPQGREKLFF.

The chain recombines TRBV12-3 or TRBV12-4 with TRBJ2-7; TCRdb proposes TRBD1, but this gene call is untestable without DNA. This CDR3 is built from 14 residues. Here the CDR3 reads CASSPPGQGYEQYF.

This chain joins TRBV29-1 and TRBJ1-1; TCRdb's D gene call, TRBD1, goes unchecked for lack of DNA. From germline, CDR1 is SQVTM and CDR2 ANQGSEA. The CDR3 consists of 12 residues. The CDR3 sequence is CSAWTLYTEAFF.

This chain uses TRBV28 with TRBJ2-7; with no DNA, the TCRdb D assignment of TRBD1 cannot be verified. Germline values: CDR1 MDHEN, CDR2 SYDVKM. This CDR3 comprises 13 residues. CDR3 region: CASSFAGAYEQYF.

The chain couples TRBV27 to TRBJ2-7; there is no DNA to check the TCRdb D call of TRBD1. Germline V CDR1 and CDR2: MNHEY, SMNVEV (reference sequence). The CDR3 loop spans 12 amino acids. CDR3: CATMGQVYEQYF.

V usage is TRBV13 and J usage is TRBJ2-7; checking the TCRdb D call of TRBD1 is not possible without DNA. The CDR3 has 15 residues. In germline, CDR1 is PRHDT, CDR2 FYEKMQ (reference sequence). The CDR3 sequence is CASSPTRPQGYEQYF.

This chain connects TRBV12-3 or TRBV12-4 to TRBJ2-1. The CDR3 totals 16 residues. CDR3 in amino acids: CASSDSSGMENNEQFF.

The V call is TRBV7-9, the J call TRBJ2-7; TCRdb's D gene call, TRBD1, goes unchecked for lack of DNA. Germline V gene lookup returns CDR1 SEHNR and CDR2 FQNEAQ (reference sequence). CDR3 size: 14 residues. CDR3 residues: CASSYPQGRHEQYF.

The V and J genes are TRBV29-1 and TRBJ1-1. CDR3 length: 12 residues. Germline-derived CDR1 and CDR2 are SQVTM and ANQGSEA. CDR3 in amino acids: CSVTRRDTEAFF.

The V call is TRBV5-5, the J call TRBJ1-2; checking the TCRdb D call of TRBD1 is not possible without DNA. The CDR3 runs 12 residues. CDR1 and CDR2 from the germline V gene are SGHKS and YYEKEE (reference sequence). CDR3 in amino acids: CASSPGTLGYTF. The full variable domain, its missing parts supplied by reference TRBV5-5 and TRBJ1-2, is DAGVTQSPTHLIKTRGQQVTLRCSPISGHKSVSWYQQVLGQGPQFIFQYYEKEERGRGNFPDRFSARQFPNYSSELNVNALLLGDSALYLCASSPGTLGYTFGSGTRLTVV.

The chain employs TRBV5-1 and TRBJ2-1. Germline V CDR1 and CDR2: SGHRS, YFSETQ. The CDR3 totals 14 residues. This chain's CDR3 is CASIQDDYYNEQFF.

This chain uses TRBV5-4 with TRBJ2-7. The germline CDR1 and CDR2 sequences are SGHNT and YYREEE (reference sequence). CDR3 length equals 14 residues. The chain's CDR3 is CASSESFGSYEQYF. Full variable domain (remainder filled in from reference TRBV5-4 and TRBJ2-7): ETGVTQSPTHLIKTRGQQVTLRCSSQSGHNTVSWYQQALGQGPQFIFQYYREEENGRGNFPPRFSGLQFPNYSSELNVNALELDDSALYLCASSESFGSYEQYFGPGTRLTVT.

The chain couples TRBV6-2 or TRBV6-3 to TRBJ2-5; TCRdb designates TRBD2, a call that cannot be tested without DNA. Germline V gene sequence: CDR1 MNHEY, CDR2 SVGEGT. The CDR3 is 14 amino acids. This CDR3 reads CASANPGTQETQYF.